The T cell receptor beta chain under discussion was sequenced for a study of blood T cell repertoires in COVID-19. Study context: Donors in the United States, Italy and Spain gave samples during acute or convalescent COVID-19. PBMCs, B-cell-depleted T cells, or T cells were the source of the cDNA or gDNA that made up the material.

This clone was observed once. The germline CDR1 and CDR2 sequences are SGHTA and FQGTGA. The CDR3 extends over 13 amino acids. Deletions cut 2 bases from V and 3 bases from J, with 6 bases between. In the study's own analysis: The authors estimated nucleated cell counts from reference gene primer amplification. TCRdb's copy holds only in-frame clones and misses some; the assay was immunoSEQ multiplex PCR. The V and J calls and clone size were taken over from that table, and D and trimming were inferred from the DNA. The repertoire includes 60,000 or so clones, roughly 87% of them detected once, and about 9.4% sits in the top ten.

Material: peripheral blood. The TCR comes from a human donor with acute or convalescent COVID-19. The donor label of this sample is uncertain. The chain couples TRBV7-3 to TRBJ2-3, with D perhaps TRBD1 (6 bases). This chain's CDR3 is CASSLGQTDTQYF. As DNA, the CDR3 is TGTGCCAGCAGCTTAGGACAGACAGATACGCAGTATTTT.